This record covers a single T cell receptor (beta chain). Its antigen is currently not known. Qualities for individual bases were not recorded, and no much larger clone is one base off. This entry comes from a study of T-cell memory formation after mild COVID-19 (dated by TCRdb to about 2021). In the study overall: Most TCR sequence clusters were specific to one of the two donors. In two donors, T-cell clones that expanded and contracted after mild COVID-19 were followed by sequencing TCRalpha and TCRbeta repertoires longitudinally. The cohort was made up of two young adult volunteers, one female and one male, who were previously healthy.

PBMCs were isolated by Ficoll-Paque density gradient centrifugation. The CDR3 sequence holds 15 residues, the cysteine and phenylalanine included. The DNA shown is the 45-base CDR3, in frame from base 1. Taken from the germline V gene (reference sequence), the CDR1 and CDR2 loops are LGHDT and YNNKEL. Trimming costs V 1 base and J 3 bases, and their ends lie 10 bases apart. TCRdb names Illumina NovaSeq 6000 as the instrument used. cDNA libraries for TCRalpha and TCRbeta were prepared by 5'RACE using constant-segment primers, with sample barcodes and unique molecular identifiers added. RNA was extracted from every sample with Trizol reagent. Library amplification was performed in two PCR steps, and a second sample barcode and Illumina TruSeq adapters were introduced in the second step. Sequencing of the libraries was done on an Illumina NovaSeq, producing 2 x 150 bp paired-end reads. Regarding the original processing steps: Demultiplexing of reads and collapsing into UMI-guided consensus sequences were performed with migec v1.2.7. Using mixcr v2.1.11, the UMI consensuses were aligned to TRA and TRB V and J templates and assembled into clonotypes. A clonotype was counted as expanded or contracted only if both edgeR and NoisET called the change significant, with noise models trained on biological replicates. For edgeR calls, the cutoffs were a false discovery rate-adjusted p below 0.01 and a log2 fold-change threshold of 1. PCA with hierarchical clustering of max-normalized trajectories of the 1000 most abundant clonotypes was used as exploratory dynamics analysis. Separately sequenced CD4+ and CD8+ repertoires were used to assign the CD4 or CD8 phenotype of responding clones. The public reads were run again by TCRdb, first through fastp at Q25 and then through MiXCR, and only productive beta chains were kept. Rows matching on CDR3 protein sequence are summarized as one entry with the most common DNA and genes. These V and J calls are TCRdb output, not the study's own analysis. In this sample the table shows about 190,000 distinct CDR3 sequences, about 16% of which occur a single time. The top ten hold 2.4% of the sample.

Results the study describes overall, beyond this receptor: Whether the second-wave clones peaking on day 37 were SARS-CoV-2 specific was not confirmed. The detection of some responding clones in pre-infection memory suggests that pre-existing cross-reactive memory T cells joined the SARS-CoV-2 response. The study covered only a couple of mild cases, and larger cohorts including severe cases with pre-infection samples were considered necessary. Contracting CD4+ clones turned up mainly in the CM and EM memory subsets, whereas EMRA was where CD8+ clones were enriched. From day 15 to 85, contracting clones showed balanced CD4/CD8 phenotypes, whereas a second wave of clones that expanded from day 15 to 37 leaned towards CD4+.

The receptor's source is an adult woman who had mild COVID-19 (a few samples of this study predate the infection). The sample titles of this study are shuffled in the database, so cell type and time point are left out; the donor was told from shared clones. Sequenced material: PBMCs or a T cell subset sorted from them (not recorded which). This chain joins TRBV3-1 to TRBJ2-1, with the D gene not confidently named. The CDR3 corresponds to CASSQGVGGYNEQFF. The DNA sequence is TGTGCCAGCAGCCAAGGGGTAGGTGGCTACAATGAGCAGTTCTTC.